The subject of this entry is one T cell receptor beta chain. The antigen is undetermined. This sample was taken from a study of cytomegalovirus exposure and HLA in healthy donors. Points from the study as a whole: Associated with HLA alleles at 0.05 false discovery rate in a later analysis were fewer than 20,000 TCR beta sequences. The study listed under 200 cytomegalovirus-associated TCR beta chains.

Use of 60 Vbeta and 13 Jbeta primers characterized the PCR. Measured with immunoSEQ multiplex PCR; TCRdb has only the in-frame clones, and not every one. The sample contains about 150,000 clones, approximately 86% of which appear only once. Sequencing was done on a sample of PBMCs. This TCR was sampled from a woman aged 18-30 years in good health and CMV-seronegative.

Here the CDR3 reads CATSRDRTSGQETQYF. DNA for the CDR3: TGTGCCACCAGCAGAGATAGGACTAGCGGACAAGAGACCCAGTACTTC. This chain connects TRBV15 to TRBJ2-5; 10 nucleotides line up with TRBD2. CDR1 and CDR2 (germline): LNHNV, YYDKDF (reference sequence). V shed 0 bases, J shed 2 bases, and the junction held 3 bases outside the gene matches. This CDR3 contains 16 residues.